This T cell receptor (beta chain) was found in a study of response to subunit inactivated influenza vaccine. Study-wide findings and caveats: Each seasonal flu vaccination may recruit only limited new T cells, authors suggested.

The germline gives CDR1 DFQATT, CDR2 SNEGSKA (reference sequence). The CDR3 length is 12 residues. Trimming removed 4 bases from V and 2 bases from J, with 8 bases in between. One entry per CDR3 protein results from TCRdb running MiXCR on the RT-PCR reads. There are under 800,000 distinct CDR3 sequences in the sample; 11% to 15% occur only once, and around 7% lies in the top ten. This clonotype was detected a few times. Its specificity is not known. The sequence was collected from a man in his forties or fifties who received an inactivated influenza vaccine. The sample here was PBMCs from blood, taken roughly 2 weeks before vaccination. The chain joins TRBV20-1 to TRBJ2-5; D possibly uses TRBD1 or TRBD2 (5 bases each). The CDR3 here is CSAMRGQETQYF. The CDR3 DNA reads as TGCAGTGCTATGAGGGGACAAGAGACCCAGTACTTC.